The 10 T cell receptor beta chains in this list originate from one sample, sequenced in a study of blood T cell repertoires in COVID-19. Profiling relied on immunoSEQ multiplex PCR, and the TCRdb table lists in-frame clones only, not all of them. The data show 150,000 to 200,000 clones, 87% seen once. Sequencing was performed on peripheral blood. The receptors here all came from a human donor in a cohort sampled during active COVID-19.

This clone was counted at least ten times. V usage is TRBV10-1 and J usage is TRBJ2-2; 9 bases are a match to TRBD2. The ends lost 2 bases at V and 4 bases at J; junction bases unmatched: 5. The CDR3 consists of 16 residues. Germline CDR1 WNHNN, CDR2 SYGVQD (reference sequence). CDR3 protein: CASSERDSGSTGELFF. In DNA form, the CDR3 reads TGCGCCAGCAGTGAGCGGGATAGCGGGAGCACCGGGGAGCTGTTTTTT.

The CDR3 DNA reads TGTGCCAGCAGCTTGGCCTCCGGGAACAATGAGCAGTTCTTC. This codes for CASSLASGNNEQFF. J is TRBJ2-1 and V is TRBV5-5; TRBD2 might be the D (5 bases). The CDR3 is made up of 14 amino acids. Germline CDR1 is SGHKS and CDR2 is YYEKEE (reference sequence). Trimming removed 0 bases from V and 5 bases from J, with 9 bases in between.

This clone was detected a few times. At the DNA level, this CDR3 is encoded by other sequences in the same sample as well. The rearrangement uses TRBV28 and TRBJ1-2; the D gene is possibly TRBD1 (5 bases). V was cut by 6 bases and J by 5 bases, with 7 bases left in between. Germline V gene data show CDR1 as MDHEN and CDR2 as SYDVKM. CDR3 size: 11 residues. The CDR3 coding sequence is TGTGCCAGCAGCCCAGGGTATGGCTACACCTTC. It codes for CASSPGYGYTF.

The chain links TRBV5-4 to TRBJ2-7; TRBD2 matches 13 bases. Germline V gene data show CDR1 as SGHNT and CDR2 as YYREEE (reference sequence). V was pared by 4 bases and J by 7 bases, with 5 bases of the junction left unmatched. The CDR3 spans 14 residues. CDR3 amino acids: CASSPGLAGVEQYF. Written as DNA, the CDR3 is TGTGCCAGCAGCCCCGGACTAGCGGGGGTTGAGCAGTACTTC.

J is TRBJ2-7 and V is TRBV27, with 9 bases lining up with TRBD1. The CDR3 consists of 15 residues. After removal of 6 bases from V and 0 bases from J, the junction contained 6 bases not matched to a gene. The germline CDR1 and CDR2 sequences are MNHEY and SMNVEV (reference sequence). CDR3 nucleotides: TGTGCCAGCAGCGACCGGGACAGGGCCTCCTACGAGCAGTACTTC. This encodes CASSDRDRASYEQYF.

V gene TRBV3-1 (or the pseudogene TRBV3-2) combines with J gene TRBJ2-7, with 8 bases lining up with TRBD1. CDR3 length: 15 residues. Germline values: CDR1 LGHDT, CDR2 YNNKEL (reference sequence). Unmatched junction bases numbered 6, after V lost 5 bases and J lost 0 bases. Here the CDR3 DNA reads TGTGCCAGCAGCTTCCAGGGGGCGGCCTCCTACGAGCAGTACTTC. This sequence encodes CASSFQGAASYEQYF.

The gene calls are TRBV7-2 and TRBJ2-1, with 8 bases fitting TRBD1. The ends lost 4 bases at V and 6 bases at J; junction bases unmatched: 8. This CDR3 region has 15 residues. Germline CDR1 and CDR2: SGHTA and FQGNSA. CDR3 nucleotide sequence: TGTGCCAGCAGCTCCATGGGACAGGCCCTCAATGAGCAGTTCTTC. It specifies CASSSMGQALNEQFF.

V is TRBV3-1 (or the pseudogene TRBV3-2) and J is TRBJ1-2; D is unclear. With 1 base removed from V and 7 bases from J, the gap between germline ends came to 19 bases. This CDR3 has 16 amino acids. Germline V lookup: CDR1 LGHDT, CDR2 YNNKEL (reference sequence). Here the CDR3 DNA reads TGTGCCAGCAGCCAAGTGGGTAGTCCAGGCCAACGTGGCTACACCTTC. Its translation is CASSQVGSPGQRGYTF.

The chain uses TRBV24-1 and TRBJ1-5, with a weak D call TRBD1 (6 bases). CDR1 KGHDR and CDR2 SFDVKD come from the germline V gene. V was cut by 5 bases and J by 6 bases, with 16 bases left in between. The CDR3 has 15 residues. The CDR3 region is CATSAPGQGLQPQHF. As DNA, the CDR3 is TGTGCCACCAGTGCCCCCGGGCAGGGGCTTCAGCCCCAGCATTTT.

This clone has just a few counts. The genes are TRBV7-8 and TRBJ2-7, with D perhaps matching TRBD1 (6 bases). The CDR3 contains 14 residues. Trimming took off 1 base at V and 2 bases at J, with 9 bases between the two ends. Germline V gene lookup returns CDR1 SGHVS and CDR2 FQNEAQ. This chain's CDR3 is CASSLGTAAYEQYF. The DNA of the CDR3 is TGTGCCAGCAGCTTAGGGACAGCTGCCTACGAGCAGTACTTC. Combining the CDR3 with reference TRBV7-8 and TRBJ2-7 gives the whole variable domain GAGVSQSPRYKVAKRGQDVALRCDPISGHVSLFWYQQALGQGPEFLTYFQNEAQLDKSGLPSDRFFAERPEGSVSTLKIQRTQQEDSAVYLCASSLGTAAYEQYFGPGTRLTVT.